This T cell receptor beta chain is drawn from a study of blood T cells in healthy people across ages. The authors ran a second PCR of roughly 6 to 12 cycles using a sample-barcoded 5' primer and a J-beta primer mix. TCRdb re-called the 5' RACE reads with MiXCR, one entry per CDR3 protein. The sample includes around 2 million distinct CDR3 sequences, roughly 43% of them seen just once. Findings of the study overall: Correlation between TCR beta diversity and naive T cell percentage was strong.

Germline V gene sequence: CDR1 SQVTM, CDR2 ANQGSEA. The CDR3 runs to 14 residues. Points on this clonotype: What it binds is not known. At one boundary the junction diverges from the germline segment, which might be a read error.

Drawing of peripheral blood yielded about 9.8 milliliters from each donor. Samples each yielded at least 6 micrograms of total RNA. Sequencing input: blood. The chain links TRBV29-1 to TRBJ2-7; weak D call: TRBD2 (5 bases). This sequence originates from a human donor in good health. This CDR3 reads CSVESPVEGYGQYF. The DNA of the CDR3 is TGCAGCGTTGAATCCCCTGTTGAGGGCTACGGGCAGTACTTC.